These 28 T cell receptor beta chains were all obtained from the same sample, sequenced in a study of CXCR3-negative and CXCR3-positive naive CD8 T cells. It was by 5' RACE with UMI labels that the TRB cDNA libraries were prepared. TCRdb re-called the 5' RACE reads, yielding one record per CDR3 amino acid sequence without DNA. The table counts approximately 45,000 distinct CDR3 sequences; about 15% lies in the top ten. The sequenced sample consisted of memory CD8+ T cells from blood. Source of these receptors: a human donor in good health. Some clones in this sample may be carry-over from other donors' samples.

The chain employs TRBV7-6 and TRBJ2-3. The CDR3 spans 13 residues. Germline CDR1 reads SGHVS; CDR2 reads FNYEAQ. The CDR3 is CASSLVSEDTQYF.

The V call is TRBV19, the J call TRBJ2-7. The CDR3 is 13 residues long. Germline CDR1 LNHDA, CDR2 SQIVND (reference sequence). CDR3 sequence: CASSMTPSYEQYF. Looking up the rest from reference TRBV19 and TRBJ2-7 gives the full variable domain: DGGITQSPKYLFRKEGQNVTLSCEQNLNHDAMYWYRQDPGQGLRLIYYSQIVNDFQKGDIAEGYSVSREKKESFPLTVTSAQKNPTAFYLCASSMTPSYEQYFGPGTRLTVT.

The rearrangement uses TRBV4-1 and TRBJ2-1. Germline CDR1 is MGHRA and CDR2 is YSYEKL. The CDR3 is 13 residues long. CDR3 region: CASSPSHGYEQFF.

This rearrangement joins TRBV5-5 to TRBJ1-1; TCRdb outputs TRBD1, but without DNA this stays unchecked. The CDR3 is made up of 14 amino acids. Germline CDR1 and CDR2: SGHKS and YYEKEE (reference sequence). CDR3 in amino acids: CASSFYRVNTEAFF.

V usage is TRBV28 and J usage is TRBJ2-5; the TRBD1 assignment by TCRdb is unverifiable without DNA. This CDR3 comprises 14 residues. Germline CDR1 is MDHEN and CDR2 is SYDVKM. The CDR3 loop reads CASSSPGGWGTQYF.

This clonotype is called medium-sized based on its frequency. V usage is TRBV6-4 and J usage is TRBJ1-2; with no DNA, the TCRdb D assignment of TRBD1 cannot be verified. Germline lookup yields CDR1 MRHNA and CDR2 SNTAGT. There are 13 residues in the CDR3. CDR3 region: CASSDSTGGGYTF.

The chain joins TRBV20-1 to TRBJ2-3; without DNA, the TCRdb call of TRBD1 cannot be checked. Per the germline V gene, CDR1 is DFQATT and CDR2 is SNEGSKA (reference sequence). The CDR3 runs 12 residues. The CDR3 here is CSAGGDTDTQYF.

This rearrangement joins TRBV5-5 to TRBJ2-1; the TCRdb call, TRBD1, lacks DNA for checking. CDR3 size: 18 residues. Germline lookup yields CDR1 SGHKS and CDR2 YYEKEE (reference sequence). CDR3: CASSPAWGLASSYNEQFF.

V usage is TRBV13 and J usage is TRBJ2-4; without DNA, the TCRdb call of TRBD2 cannot be checked. CDR1 PRHDT and CDR2 FYEKMQ come from the germline V gene (reference sequence). The length of the CDR3 is 16 residues. CDR3 in amino acids: CASSFRTSGNQNIQYF.

The chain is built from TRBV28 and TRBJ1-1; lacking DNA, the TRBD1 call made by TCRdb goes unchecked. CDR1 MDHEN and CDR2 SYDVKM come from the germline V gene. The CDR3 is 16 amino acids. The CDR3 sequence is CASSSWTARGNTEAFF.

This rearrangement joins TRBV29-1 to TRBJ1-2. This CDR3 spans 13 amino acids. Germline CDR1 is SQVTM and CDR2 is ANQGSEA. Here the CDR3 reads CSVPGGANYGYTF. Using reference TRBV29-1 and TRBJ1-2 for the parts outside the CDR3, the full variable domain is SAVISQKPSRDICQRGTSLTIQCQVDSQVTMMFWYRQQPGQSLTLIATANQGSEATYESGFVIDKFPISRPNLTFSTLTVSNMSPEDSSIYLCSVPGGANYGYTFGSGTRLTVV.

The chain links TRBV25-1 to TRBJ2-3; TCRdb's D call of TRBD1 is untestable without DNA. Germline V gene lookup returns CDR1 MGHDK and CDR2 SYGVNS. CDR3 length equals 14 residues. This CDR3 is CASSTGGVTDTQYF.

The chain is built from TRBV28 and TRBJ1-1. Germline CDR1 MDHEN, CDR2 SYDVKM. This CDR3 is 15 amino acids long. This CDR3 reads CASMGSLTMNTEAFF.

The chain is built from TRBV14 and TRBJ1-5. Looked up from germline, CDR1 is SGHDN and CDR2 is FVKESK. The CDR3 is 13 residues long. The CDR3 spells CARSTWDWQPQHF.

The chain combines TRBV20-1 with TRBJ1-2; TCRdb's assignment of TRBD1 cannot be checked, as there is no DNA. This CDR3 is 15 amino acids long. Germline V gene data show CDR1 as DFQATT and CDR2 as SNEGSKA (reference sequence). CDR3: CSATGLGVPNYGYTF.

The chain couples TRBV6-5 to TRBJ1-3. This CDR3 has 13 residues. The V gene's germline CDR1 is MNHEY and CDR2 SVGAGI. CDR3 in amino acids: CASSYSDSNTIYF.

The gene calls are TRBV20-1 and TRBJ2-3; TCRdb gives TRBD2 as the D gene, but with no DNA this cannot be confirmed. Germline values: CDR1 DFQATT, CDR2 SNEGSKA (reference sequence). The CDR3 covers 16 residues. The CDR3 is CSANRLAGGESDTQYF.

This chain joins TRBV6-4 and TRBJ2-2; TCRdb selects TRBD2, and the lack of DNA leaves this call unchecked. The CDR3 has 15 residues. Looked up from germline, CDR1 is MRHNA and CDR2 is SNTAGT. The CDR3 region is CASSEHASSPGELFF.

The chain has TRBV15 and TRBJ1-5. The CDR3 is made up of 12 amino acids. Germline values: CDR1 LNHNV, CDR2 YYDKDF (reference sequence). The chain's CDR3 is CATSRENQPQHF.

The chain is built from TRBV24-1 and TRBJ2-1; TCRdb's D call, TRBD1, is unchecked because there is no DNA. The length of the CDR3 is 14 residues. Germline V CDR1 and CDR2: KGHDR, SFDVKD. The CDR3 spells CATSDFAQGNEQFF.

The chain joins TRBV6-4 to TRBJ2-3. This CDR3 is 12 amino acids long. Per the germline V gene, CDR1 is MRHNA and CDR2 is SNTAGT. The CDR3 reads CASSDSIDTQYF.

This chain connects TRBV9 to TRBJ1-2; TCRdb gives TRBD1 as the D gene, but with no DNA this cannot be confirmed. This CDR3 region has 15 residues. In germline, CDR1 is SGDLS, CDR2 YYNGEE. The CDR3 spells CASSVGAGSHYGYTF.

The chain employs TRBV6-2 or TRBV6-3 and TRBJ1-5; the TRBD1 assignment by TCRdb is unverifiable without DNA. This CDR3 spans 14 amino acids. CDR1 and CDR2 from the germline V gene are MNHEY and SVGEGT. This CDR3 is CASKLGDTVGPQHF.

The chain couples TRBV4-2 to TRBJ2-7; TCRdb selects TRBD2, and the lack of DNA leaves this call unchecked. CDR1 and CDR2 (germline): LGHNA, YNFKEQ. The CDR3 contains 14 residues. The CDR3 reads CASSQAVEGSEQYF.

The V call is TRBV4-1, the J call TRBJ2-7; with no DNA, the TCRdb D assignment of TRBD1 cannot be verified. The CDR3 extends over 13 amino acids. Germline V gene sequence: CDR1 MGHRA, CDR2 YSYEKL. CDR3 sequence: CASSPRDNYEQYF.

The chain recombines TRBV6-4 with TRBJ2-3; absent DNA, TCRdb's TRBD2 call cannot be checked. The germline CDR1 and CDR2 sequences are MRHNA and SNTAGT. The CDR3 spans 15 residues. This chain's CDR3 is CASSDRAGGPDTQYF.

This rearrangement joins TRBV9 to TRBJ1-1. The CDR3 consists of 14 residues. Germline CDR1 and CDR2: SGDLS and YYNGEE. CDR3: CASSGDIMNTEAFF.

The chain links TRBV12-3 or TRBV12-4 to TRBJ1-2. This CDR3 region has 13 residues. The CDR3 region is CASEAGRNYGYTF.